Below, 2 T cell receptor beta chains from the same sample are listed, as sequenced in a study of blood T cell repertoires in COVID-19. The repertoire was sequenced with immunoSEQ multiplex PCR; TCRdb's copy has only in-frame clones and lacks some. The sample records about 490,000 clones, 70% to 90% being singletons. The sample was peripheral blood. All receptors come from a human donor in a cohort sampled during active COVID-19.

This clone was seen just once. The chain links TRBV18 to TRBJ1-1; D might be TRBD1 (5 bases). V was pared by 1 base and J by 2 bases, with 11 bases between. The CDR3 consists of 15 residues. CDR1 and CDR2 (germline): KGHSH, LQKENI. CDR3 DNA sequence: TGTGCCAGCTCACCACTGGAGGGGATTAACACTGAAGCTTTCTTT. Its translation is CASSPLEGINTEAFF. Full variable domain (rest looked up from reference TRBV18 and TRBJ1-1): NAGVMQNPRHLVRRRGQEARLRCSPMKGHSHVYWYRQLPEEGLKFMVYLQKENIIDESGMPKERFSAEFPKEGPSILRIQQVVRGDSAAYFCASSPLEGINTEAFFGQGTRLTVV.

The V gene is TRBV6-2 or TRBV6-3, the J gene TRBJ2-1; 11 bases map to TRBD1. This CDR3 spans 15 amino acids. Germline V gene sequence: CDR1 MNHEY, CDR2 SVGEGT. J lost 16 bases, V lost 0 bases, and 11 bases had no gene match. This CDR3 reads CASSYSPRRDRGSFF. DNA of the CDR3: TGTGCCAGCAGTTACTCACCAAGAAGGGACAGGGGGAGCTTCTTC.